This T cell receptor beta chain was retrieved from a study of sequential checkpoint blockade in melanoma. Germline CDR1 reads KGHSH; CDR2 reads LQKENI. The CDR3 is 14 amino acids. Trimming at V came to 4 bases and at J to 6 bases, leaving 7 bases not matched to a gene. Sequenced by immunoSEQ multiplex PCR; TCRdb stores in-frame clones only, minus some. This sample has about 37,000 clones, with roughly 32% found just once. The treatment denotes: randomized to nivolumab then ipilimumab (arm A) or the reverse (arm B). Regarding this clone: What it binds is unknown.

Study results and caveats: About 30 times likelier clinical benefit followed increased tumor T-cell fraction and clonality.

The TCR sequence derives from a human donor with melanoma. The sample was tumor tissue (inferred from file names), taken from a patient given nivolumab and ipilimumab in sequence. The chain uses TRBV18 and TRBJ1-1, with 8 bases matching TRBD1. The CDR3 here is CASSRGSGGSEAFF. The CDR3 DNA is TGTGCCAGCTCACGGGGTTCAGGGGGCTCTGAAGCTTTCTTT.